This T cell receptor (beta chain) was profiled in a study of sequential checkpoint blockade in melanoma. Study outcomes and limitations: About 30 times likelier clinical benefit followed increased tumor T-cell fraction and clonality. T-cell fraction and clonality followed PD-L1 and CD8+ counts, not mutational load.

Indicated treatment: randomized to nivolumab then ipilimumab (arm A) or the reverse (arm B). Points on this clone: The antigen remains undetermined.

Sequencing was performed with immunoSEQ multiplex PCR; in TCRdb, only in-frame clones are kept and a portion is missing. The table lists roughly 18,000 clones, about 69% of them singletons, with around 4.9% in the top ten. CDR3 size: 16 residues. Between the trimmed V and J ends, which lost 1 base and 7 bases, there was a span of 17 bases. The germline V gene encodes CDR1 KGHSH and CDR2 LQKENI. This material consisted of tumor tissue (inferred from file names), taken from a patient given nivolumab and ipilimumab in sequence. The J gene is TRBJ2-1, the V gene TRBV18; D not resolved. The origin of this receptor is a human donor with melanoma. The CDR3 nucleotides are TGTGCCAGCTCACCACGGGGTCCACTACTCCAAAATGAGCAGTTCTTC. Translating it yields CASSPRGPLLQNEQFF.